The clone carrying this T cell receptor beta chain was seen more than once but under ten times. The antigen is unknown. Each donor's blood draw was roughly 9.5 milliliters of peripheral blood. The data were obtained in a study of blood T cells in healthy people across ages. A second PCR of about 6 to 12 cycles used a sample-barcoded 5' primer and a J-beta primer mix. Each cDNA molecule, via a template-switch adaptor with 12 random nucleotides, was tagged. TCRdb reprocessed the 5' RACE reads via MiXCR and lists one record per CDR3 protein. Of roughly 1,500,000 distinct CDR3 sequences listed, approximately 38% are singletons. The V end was cut by 2 bases, the J end by 3 bases, with 13 bases between. The CDR3 is made up of 14 amino acids. Looked up from germline, CDR1 is SQVTM and CDR2 is ANQGSEA. Study outcomes and limitations: Age advanced and TCR beta diversity per million T cells fell, roughly linearly. Long-lived donors carried more naive CD4+ cells and greater diversity than aged donors.

The receptor comes from a woman younger than 35 in good health. This chain joins TRBV29-1 and TRBJ1-2; tentatively, D is TRBD1 (6 bases). The sample taken for sequencing was blood. This CDR3 is CSVEKAGVDYGYTF. DNA for the CDR3: TGCAGCGTTGAAAAAGCAGGGGTGGACTATGGCTACACCTTC.